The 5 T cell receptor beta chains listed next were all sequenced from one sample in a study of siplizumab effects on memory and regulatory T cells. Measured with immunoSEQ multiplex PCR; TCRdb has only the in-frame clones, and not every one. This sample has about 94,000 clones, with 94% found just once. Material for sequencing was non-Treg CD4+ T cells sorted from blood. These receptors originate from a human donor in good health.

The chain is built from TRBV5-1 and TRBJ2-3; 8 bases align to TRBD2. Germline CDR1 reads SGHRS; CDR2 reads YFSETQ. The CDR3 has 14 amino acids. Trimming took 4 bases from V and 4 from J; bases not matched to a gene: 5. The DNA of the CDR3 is TGCGCCAGCAGCCAAGGACTAGCCTCAGATACGCAGTATTTT. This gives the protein CASSQGLASDTQYF.

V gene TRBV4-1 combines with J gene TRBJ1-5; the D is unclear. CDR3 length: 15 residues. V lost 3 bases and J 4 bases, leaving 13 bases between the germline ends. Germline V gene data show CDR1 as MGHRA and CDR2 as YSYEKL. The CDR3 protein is CASSQNEGGNQPQHF. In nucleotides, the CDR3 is TGCGCCAGCAGCCAGAACGAGGGAGGGAATCAGCCCCAGCATTTT.

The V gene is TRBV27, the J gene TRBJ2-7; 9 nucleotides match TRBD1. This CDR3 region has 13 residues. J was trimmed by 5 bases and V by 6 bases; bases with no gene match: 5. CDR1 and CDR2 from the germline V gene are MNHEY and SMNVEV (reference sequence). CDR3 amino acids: CASSGTGPNEQYF. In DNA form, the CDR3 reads TGTGCCAGCAGCGGGACAGGGCCCAACGAGCAGTACTTC.

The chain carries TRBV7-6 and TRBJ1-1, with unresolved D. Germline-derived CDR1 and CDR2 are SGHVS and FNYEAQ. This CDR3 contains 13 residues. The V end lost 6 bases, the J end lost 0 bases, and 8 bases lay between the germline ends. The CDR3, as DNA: TGTGCCAGCAGTGGCTTAATGAACACTGAAGCTTTCTTT. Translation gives CASSGLMNTEAFF.

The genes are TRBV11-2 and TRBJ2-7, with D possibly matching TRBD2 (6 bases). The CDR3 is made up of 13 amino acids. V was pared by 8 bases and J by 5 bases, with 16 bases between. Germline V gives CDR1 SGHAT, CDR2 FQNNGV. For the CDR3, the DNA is TGTGCCAGCCATGGGGTGGGAGGCCACGAGCAGTACTTC. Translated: CASHGVGGHEQYF.